Presented here are 11 T cell receptor beta chains from one specimen sequenced in a study of T cell responses to AZD1222 COVID-19 vaccine. The protocol was immunoSEQ multiplex PCR, while the TCRdb copy is restricted to in-frame clones and leaves out a portion. In the table there are 150,000 to 250,000 clones, roughly 92% of which are singletons. Sequenced here: peripheral blood, sampled 28 days after the second AZD1222 dose. Receptors were obtained from an adult who received the AZD1222 COVID-19 vaccine.

This clone was counted a few times. CDR3 sequence (DNA): TGTGCCAGCAGCTTGGAGGCTAGGAACACCGGGGAGCTGTTTTTT. Translated, it gives CASSLEARNTGELFF. The J gene is TRBJ2-2, the V gene TRBV5-6; D is unresolved. V dropped 0 bases and J dropped 1 base, with 7 bases sitting between them. The germline V gene encodes CDR1 SGHDT and CDR2 YYEEEE. The CDR3 is made up of 15 amino acids.

The chain joins TRBV29-1 to TRBJ1-3; no reliable D call. The V gene's germline CDR1 is SQVTM and CDR2 ANQGSEA. This CDR3 region has 13 residues. Trimming cost V 5 bases and J 2 bases, with 10 bases left between them. CDR3 DNA: TGCAGCGTTATGGATGCGGCTGGAAACACCATATATTTT. Its translation is CSVMDAAGNTIYF.

The V gene is TRBV19, the J gene TRBJ1-6, with 7 bases lining up with TRBD1. The CDR3 runs 13 residues. Unmatched junction bases numbered 8, after V lost 10 bases and J lost 8 bases. The germline V gene has CDR1 LNHDA and CDR2 SQIVND (reference sequence). The CDR3 protein is CATQTGRDSPLHF. CDR3 coding DNA: TGTGCCACTCAGACAGGGAGAGATTCACCCCTCCACTTT.

The rearrangement uses TRBV5-1 and TRBJ2-7, with D unresolved. The V end was cut by 0 bases, the J end by 1 base, with 14 bases between. The CDR3 is 16 residues long. The germline V gene encodes CDR1 SGHRS and CDR2 YFSETQ. The CDR3 loop reads CASSLDPTKGSYEQYF. DNA for the CDR3: TGCGCCAGCAGCTTGGATCCCACAAAGGGATCCTACGAGCAGTACTTC.

The chain couples TRBV12-3 or TRBV12-4 to TRBJ2-7, with 7 positions matching TRBD1. With V trimmed by 4 bases and J by 3 bases, 3 bases remained unmatched. The CDR3 extends over 13 amino acids. CDR3 residues: CASSYRGDYEQYF. The CDR3 DNA is TGTGCCAGCAGTTACAGGGGCGACTACGAGCAGTACTTC.

The rearrangement uses TRBV5-1 and TRBJ2-7, with D possibly being TRBD1 or TRBD2 (5 bases each). The V gene's germline CDR1 is SGHRS and CDR2 YFSETQ. This CDR3 spans 14 amino acids. With 4 bases removed from V and 6 bases from J, the gap between germline ends came to 17 bases. The CDR3 reads CASSIRDAAREQYF. As DNA, the CDR3 is TGCGCCAGCAGCATCCGGGACGCGGCTCGCGAGCAGTACTTC.

The V call is TRBV28, the J call TRBJ1-5, with 8 bases that match TRBD1. J was trimmed by 5 bases and V by 0 bases; bases with no gene match: 3. Per the germline V gene, CDR1 is MDHEN and CDR2 is SYDVKM. The CDR3 contains 15 residues. In DNA, the CDR3 is TGTGCCAGCAGTTTATGGGACAGGGAAGATCAGCCCCAGCATTTT. It encodes CASSLWDREDQPQHF.

The V call is TRBV4-3, the J call TRBJ1-1; a possible D gene is TRBD1 (6 bases). The V end was cut by 3 bases, the J end by 5 bases, with 13 bases between. Per the germline V gene, CDR1 is LGHNA and CDR2 is YSLEER. The CDR3 extends over 14 amino acids. Here the CDR3 reads CASSHNRVGTEAFF. As DNA, the CDR3 is TGCGCCAGCAGCCACAACAGGGTAGGGACTGAAGCTTTCTTT.

This clone was seen only a few times. J is TRBJ2-1 and V is TRBV4-2; no reliable D call. In germline, CDR1 is LGHNA, CDR2 YNFKEQ. The CDR3 length is 16 residues. V dropped 2 bases and J dropped 7 bases, with 18 bases sitting between them. The CDR3 protein is CASSQKGSPVRNEQFF. CDR3 DNA: TGTGCCAGCAGCCAAAAAGGGTCCCCCGTTAGGAATGAGCAGTTCTTC.

The rearrangement links TRBV29-1 to TRBJ2-7, with D possibly TRBD2 on 5 matching bases. V gave up 4 bases and J gave up 1 base, with 14 bases separating them. Germline lookup yields CDR1 SQVTM and CDR2 ANQGSEA. The length of the CDR3 is 14 residues. The chain's CDR3 is CSVGGQFPSYEQYF. CDR3 nucleotides: TGCAGCGTTGGCGGGCAGTTTCCTTCCTACGAGCAGTACTTC.

CDR3 loop: CASSLAGMEEGYGYTF. The CDR3 coding sequence is TGTGCCAGCAGCTTGGCGGGTATGGAAGAGGGCTATGGCTACACCTTC. The chain has TRBV7-2 and TRBJ1-2, with no clear D. The V and J ends lost 3 bases and 4 bases respectively, with 18 bases between them. There are 16 residues in the CDR3. In germline, CDR1 is SGHTA, CDR2 FQGNSA.